This TCR beta chain was found in a study of blood T cell repertoires in COVID-19. Study background: There were acute and convalescent COVID-19 samples, and they came from the United States, Italy and Spain. Nucleic acid was either cDNA or gDNA, and it came from T cells, B-cell-depleted T cells, or PBMCs.

Per the authors' pipeline: Amplifying reference gene primers gave estimates of nucleated cell counts. The repertoire was sequenced with immunoSEQ multiplex PCR; TCRdb's copy has only in-frame clones and lacks some. V and J calls and clone size are given by that table; D and trimming were obtained from the DNA. The repertoire holds approximately 170,000 clones, with about four fifths as singletons. Trimming removed 5 bases at V and 7 bases at J, with 11 bases between. CDR1 and CDR2 (germline): SGHNT, YENEEA. This CDR3 comprises 12 residues. The chain links TRBV11-3 to TRBJ1-1; the D is unclear. Sequences were obtained from peripheral blood. This sequence originates from an elderly woman with acute or convalescent COVID-19. In DNA form, the CDR3 reads TGTGCCAGCAGCCACCCGGGAAATGAAGCTTTCTTT. It is translated as CASSHPGNEAFF.